This entry lists 2 T cell receptor beta chains sequenced from one sample in a study of T cells in Graves' hyperthyroidism and ophthalmopathy. What was amplified from RNA transcripts were TCR beta CDR3 regions. First-round RT-PCR with HTBI primers amplified the TCR CDR3 region. One entry per CDR3 protein, called by TCRdb with MiXCR from the multiplex PCR reads. The table records about 600,000 distinct CDR3 sequences, roughly 15% of them present only once. Sequencing was carried out using blood. Receptors originate from a woman between 50 and 59 years old with Graves' ophthalmopathy.

CDR3 residues: CASRAPGQIYEQYF. The CDR3 DNA reads as TGTGCCAGTAGGGCGCCGGGACAGATCTACGAGCAGTACTTC. V and J are TRBV19 and TRBJ2-7; TRBD1 matches at 7 bases. CDR1 is LNHDA, CDR2 SQIVND, per germline (reference sequence). The CDR3 consists of 14 residues. V dropped 6 bases and J dropped 3; count of bases not matched to a gene: 8.

The chain employs TRBV15 and TRBJ2-2; D not certain. Germline assignment: CDR1 LNHNV and CDR2 YYDKDF (reference sequence). V was shortened by 6 bases and J by 0 bases, with 14 bases between the two germline ends. The length of the CDR3 is 16 residues. The chain's CDR3 is CATSSRFSPNTGELFF. In nucleotides, the CDR3 is TGTGCCACCAGTAGCCGTTTTAGCCCGAACACCGGGGAGCTGTTTTTT.